The text below deals with one T cell receptor beta chain. Its antigen is undetermined. Germline assignment: CDR1 SGHNT and CDR2 YYREEE (reference sequence). The ends were cut back, 3 bases at V and 5 bases at J, with 32 bases in the middle. CDR3 length: 21 residues. These data originate in a study of response to subunit inactivated influenza vaccine. Study observations and caveats: T cells newly recruited by each seasonal influenza vaccination are few, the authors suggested.

TCRdb independently ran MiXCR on the RT-PCR reads; one entry per CDR3 protein. The data show under 950,000 distinct CDR3 sequences, with about 20% seen just once and approximately 10% held by the top ten. The genes are TRBV5-4 and TRBJ2-2, with D uncertain. The sequenced sample was PBMCs from blood, obtained roughly 5 days after vaccination. The source of this sequence is a man aged 50-60 years who received an inactivated influenza vaccine. The CDR3 spells CASSSRRLGWIQAEQTGELFF. DNA of the CDR3: TGTGCCAGCAGCTCCCGCCGTTTAGGGTGGATTCAAGCTGAACAAACCGGGGAGCTGTTTTTT.